This T cell receptor beta chain was identified during a study of radiation and T cells in renal cell carcinoma. Time point denoted: blood 4 weeks post-SBRT, at nephrectomy. Documented treatment: 15 Gy SBRT to primary tumor, nephrectomy 4 weeks later. Nephrectomy followed 15 Gy stereotactic body radiation by 4 weeks. Data came from immunoSEQ multiplex PCR; TCRdb stores just in-frame clones and leaves some out. Of 130,000 to 150,000 clones in the sample, approximately 86% were seen once. Sequenced here: blood, sampled from a patient whose treatment included radiotherapy and nephrectomy. The TCR originated in a woman in her forties or fifties with renal cell carcinoma.

Here the CDR3 reads CASKTTVETGELFF. CDR3 coding DNA: TGTGCCAGCAAGACGACGGTTGAGACCGGGGAGCTGTTTTTT. The rearrangement joins TRBV11-2 to TRBJ2-2; the D is unclear. The CDR3 length is 14 residues. The V gene's germline CDR1 is SGHAT and CDR2 FQNNGV. V lost 7 bases and J lost 5, with 14 bases in between.